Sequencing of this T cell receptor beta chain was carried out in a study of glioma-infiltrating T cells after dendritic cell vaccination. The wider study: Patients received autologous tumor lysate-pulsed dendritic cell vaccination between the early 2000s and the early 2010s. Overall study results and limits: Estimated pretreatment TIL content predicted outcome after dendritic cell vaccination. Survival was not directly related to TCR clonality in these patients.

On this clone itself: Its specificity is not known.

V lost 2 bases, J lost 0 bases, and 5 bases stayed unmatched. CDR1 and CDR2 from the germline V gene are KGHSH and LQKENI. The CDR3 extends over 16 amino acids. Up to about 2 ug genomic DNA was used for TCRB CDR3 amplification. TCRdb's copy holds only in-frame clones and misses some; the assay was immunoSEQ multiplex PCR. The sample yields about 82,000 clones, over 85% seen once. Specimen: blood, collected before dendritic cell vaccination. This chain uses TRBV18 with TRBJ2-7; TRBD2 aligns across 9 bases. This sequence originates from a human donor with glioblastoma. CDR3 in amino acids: CASSPIAGGSSYEQYF. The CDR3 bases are TGTGCCAGCTCACCAATCGCGGGAGGGTCCTCCTACGAGCAGTACTTC.